This T cell receptor (beta chain) originates from a study of T-cell memory formation after mild COVID-19. General study findings and limits: Memory sampled before infection contained some responding clones, suggesting cross-reactive memory joined.

This clonotype was detected ten times or more. The target antigen is unknown. This CDR3 spans 15 amino acids. Germline-derived CDR1 and CDR2 are KGHSH and LQKENI. The V gene lost 8 bases and the J gene lost 4 bases, with 21 bases spanning the gap. Employing constant-segment primers, 5'RACE generated TCR alpha and TCR beta cDNA libraries bearing sample barcodes and UMIs. TCRdb passed the 5' RACE reads through MiXCR, listing each CDR3 protein once. The sample yields under 650,000 distinct CDR3 sequences, roughly 18% seen once. The chain employs TRBV18 and TRBJ2-7; D possibly corresponds to TRBD1 (5 bases). This receptor was identified in an adult woman who had mild COVID-19 (a few samples of this study predate the infection). Cell type and time point are not known. The sequenced material came from PBMCs or a T cell subset sorted from them (not recorded which). CDR3 DNA: TGTGCCAGCCCGCGGTTCGACAGAGATCCTTACGAGCAGTACTTC. Amino acid sequence: CASPRFDRDPYEQYF.